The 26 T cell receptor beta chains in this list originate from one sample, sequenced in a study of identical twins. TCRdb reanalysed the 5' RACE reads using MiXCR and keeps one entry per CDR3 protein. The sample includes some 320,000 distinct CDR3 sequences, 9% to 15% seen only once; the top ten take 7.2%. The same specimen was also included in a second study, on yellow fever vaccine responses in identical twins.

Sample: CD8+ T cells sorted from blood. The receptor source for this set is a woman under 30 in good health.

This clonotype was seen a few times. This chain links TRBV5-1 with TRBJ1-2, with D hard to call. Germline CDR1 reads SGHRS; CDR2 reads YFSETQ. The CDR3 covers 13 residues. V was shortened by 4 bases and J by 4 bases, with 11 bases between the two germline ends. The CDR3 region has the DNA TGCGCCAGCAGCCCTGGAGACGGCTATGGCTACACCTTC. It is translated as CASSPGDGYGYTF.

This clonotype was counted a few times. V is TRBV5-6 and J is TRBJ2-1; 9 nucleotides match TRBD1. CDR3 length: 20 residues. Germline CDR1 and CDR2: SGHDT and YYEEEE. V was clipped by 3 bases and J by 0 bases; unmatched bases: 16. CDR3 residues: CASSSRGTGLGEDSYNEQFF. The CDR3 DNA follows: TGTGCCAGCAGCTCGAGGGGGACAGGGCTTGGAGAAGACTCCTACAATGAGCAGTTCTTC.

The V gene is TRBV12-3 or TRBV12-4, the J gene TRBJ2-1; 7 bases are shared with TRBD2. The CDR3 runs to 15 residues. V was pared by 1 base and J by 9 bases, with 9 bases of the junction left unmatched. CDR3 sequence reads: CASSLVIAGVGEQFF. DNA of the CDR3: TGTGCCAGCAGTTTAGTTATCGCGGGAGTCGGTGAGCAGTTCTTC.

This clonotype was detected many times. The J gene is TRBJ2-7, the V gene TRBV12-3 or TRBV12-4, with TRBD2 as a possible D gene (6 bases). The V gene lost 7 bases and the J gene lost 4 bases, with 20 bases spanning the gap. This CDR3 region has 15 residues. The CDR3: CASNDGADGSYEQYV. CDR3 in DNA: TGTGCCAGCAACGATGGGGCCGACGGGAGTTACGAGCAGTACGTC.

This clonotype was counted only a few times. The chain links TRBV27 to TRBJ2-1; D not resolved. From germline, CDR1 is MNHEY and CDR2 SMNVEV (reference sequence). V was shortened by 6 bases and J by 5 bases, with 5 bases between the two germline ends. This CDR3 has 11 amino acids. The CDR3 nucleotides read TGTGCCAGCAGGGACGACAATGAGCAGTTCTTC. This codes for CASRDDNEQFF.

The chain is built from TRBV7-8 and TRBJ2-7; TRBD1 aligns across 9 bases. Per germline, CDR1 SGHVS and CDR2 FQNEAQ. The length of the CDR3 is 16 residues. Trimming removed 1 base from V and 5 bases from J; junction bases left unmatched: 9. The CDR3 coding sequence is TGTGCCAGCAGCTTAGACGGGACAGGGAGGATTCACGAGCAGTACGTC. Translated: CASSLDGTGRIHEQYV.

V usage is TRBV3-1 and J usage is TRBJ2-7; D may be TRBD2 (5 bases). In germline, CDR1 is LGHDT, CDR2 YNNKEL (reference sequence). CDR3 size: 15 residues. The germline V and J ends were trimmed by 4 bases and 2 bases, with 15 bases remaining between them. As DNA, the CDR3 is TGTGCCAGCAGCCCCGGACTGGCTACCCCCTACGAGCAGTACTTC. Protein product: CASSPGLATPYEQYF.

The CDR3, as DNA: TGCGCCAGCAGTCAATCGTGGGACAGGGGGTCCTACGAGCAGTACGTC. Translated: CASSQSWDRGSYEQYV. The chain is built from TRBV23-1 and TRBJ2-7; 11 nucleotides align to TRBD1. TRBV23-1 is an ORF, and what it does is uncertain. The ends lost 0 bases at V and 1 base at J; junction bases unmatched: 2. The CDR3 is 16 residues long.

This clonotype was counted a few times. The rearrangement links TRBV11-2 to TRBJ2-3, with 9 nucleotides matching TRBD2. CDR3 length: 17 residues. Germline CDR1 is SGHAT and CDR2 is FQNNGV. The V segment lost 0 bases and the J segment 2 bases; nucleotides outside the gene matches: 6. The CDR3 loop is CASSLDPAGGYTDTQYF. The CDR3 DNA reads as TGTGCCAGCAGCTTAGATCCAGCGGGGGGCTACACAGATACGCAGTATTTT.

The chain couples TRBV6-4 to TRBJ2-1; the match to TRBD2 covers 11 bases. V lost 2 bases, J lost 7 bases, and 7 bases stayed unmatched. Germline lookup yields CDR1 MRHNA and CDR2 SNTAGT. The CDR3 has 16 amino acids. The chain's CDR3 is CASSDKVAGGTNEQFF. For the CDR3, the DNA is TGTGCCAGCAGTGACAAGGTAGCGGGGGGGACGAATGAGCAGTTCTTC.

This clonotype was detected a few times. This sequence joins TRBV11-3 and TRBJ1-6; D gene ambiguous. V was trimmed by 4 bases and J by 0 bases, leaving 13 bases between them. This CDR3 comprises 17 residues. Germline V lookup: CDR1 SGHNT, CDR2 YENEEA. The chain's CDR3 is CASSSTRSSSYNSPLHF. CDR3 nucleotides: TGTGCCAGCAGCTCCACAAGGTCCAGCTCCTATAATTCACCCCTCCACTTT. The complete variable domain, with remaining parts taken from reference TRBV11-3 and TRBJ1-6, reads EAGVVQSPRYKIIEKKQPVAFWCNPISGHNTLYWYLQNLGQGPELLIRYENEEAVDDSQLPKDRFSAERLKGVDSTLKIQPAELGDSAVYLCASSSTRSSSYNSPLHFGNGTRLTVT.

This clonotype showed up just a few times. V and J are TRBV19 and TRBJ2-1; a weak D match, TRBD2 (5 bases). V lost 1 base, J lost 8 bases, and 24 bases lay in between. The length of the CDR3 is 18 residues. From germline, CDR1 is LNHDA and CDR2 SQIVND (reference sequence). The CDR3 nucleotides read TGTGCCAGTAGTATAGCAAACCCGGGATTCCAAAATGACTATGAGCAGTTCTTC. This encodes CASSIANPGFQNDYEQFF. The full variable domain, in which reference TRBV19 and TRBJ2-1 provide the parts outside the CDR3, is DGGITQSPKYLFRKEGQNVTLSCEQNLNHDAMYWYRQDPGQGLRLIYYSQIVNDFQKGDIAEGYSVSREKKESFPLTVTSAQKNPTAFYLCASSIANPGFQNDYEQFFGPGTRLTVL.

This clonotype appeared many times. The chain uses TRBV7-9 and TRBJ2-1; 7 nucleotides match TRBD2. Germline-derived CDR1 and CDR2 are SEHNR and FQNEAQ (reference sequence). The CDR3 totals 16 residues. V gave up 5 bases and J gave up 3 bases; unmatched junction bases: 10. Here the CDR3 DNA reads TGTGCCAGCAGCCCCCAAGCGGGGAATCTCTACAATGAGCAGTTCTTC. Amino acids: CASSPQAGNLYNEQFF.

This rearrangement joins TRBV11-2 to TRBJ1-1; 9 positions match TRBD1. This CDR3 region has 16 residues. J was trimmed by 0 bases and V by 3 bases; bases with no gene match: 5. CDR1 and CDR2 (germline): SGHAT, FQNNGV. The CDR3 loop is CASSLGQGVVNTEAFF. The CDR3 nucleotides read TGTGCCAGCAGCTTGGGACAGGGTGTCGTGAACACTGAAGCTTTCTTT. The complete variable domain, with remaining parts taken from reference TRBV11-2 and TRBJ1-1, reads EAGVAQSPRYKIIEKRQSVAFWCNPISGHATLYWYQQILGQGPKLLIQFQNNGVVDDSQLPKDRFSAERLKGVDSTLKIQPAKLEDSAVYLCASSLGQGVVNTEAFFGQGTRLTVV.

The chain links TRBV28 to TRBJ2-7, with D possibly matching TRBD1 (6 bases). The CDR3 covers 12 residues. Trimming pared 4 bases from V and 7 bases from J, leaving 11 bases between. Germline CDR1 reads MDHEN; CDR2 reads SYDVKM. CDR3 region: CASSSPGVEQYV. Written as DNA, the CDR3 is TGTGCCAGCAGTTCCCCAGGGGTAGAGCAGTACGTC.

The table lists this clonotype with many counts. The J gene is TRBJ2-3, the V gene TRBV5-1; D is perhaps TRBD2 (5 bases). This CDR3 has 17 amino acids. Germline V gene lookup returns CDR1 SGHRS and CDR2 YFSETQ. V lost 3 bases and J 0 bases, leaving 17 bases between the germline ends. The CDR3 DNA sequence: TGCGCCAGCAGCTGGGAGACCGGGCCCGGCAGCACAGATACGCAGTATTTT. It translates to CASSWETGPGSTDTQYF.

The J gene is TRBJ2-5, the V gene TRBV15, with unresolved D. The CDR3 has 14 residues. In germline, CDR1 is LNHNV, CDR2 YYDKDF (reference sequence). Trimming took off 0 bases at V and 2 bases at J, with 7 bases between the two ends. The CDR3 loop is CATSREAVQETQYF. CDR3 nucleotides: TGTGCCACCAGCAGAGAGGCAGTACAAGAGACCCAGTACTTC.

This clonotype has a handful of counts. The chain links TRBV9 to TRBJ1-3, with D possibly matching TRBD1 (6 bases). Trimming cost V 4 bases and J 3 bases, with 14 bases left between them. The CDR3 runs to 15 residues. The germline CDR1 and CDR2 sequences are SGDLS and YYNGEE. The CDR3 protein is CASSPEGGFGNTIYF. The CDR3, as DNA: TGTGCCAGCAGCCCCGAGGGGGGGTTTGGAAACACCATATATTTT.

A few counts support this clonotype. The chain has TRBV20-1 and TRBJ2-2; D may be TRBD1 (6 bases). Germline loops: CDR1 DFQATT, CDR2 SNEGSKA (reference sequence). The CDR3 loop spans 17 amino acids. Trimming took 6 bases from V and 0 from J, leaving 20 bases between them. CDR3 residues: CSANPGHLPPNTGELFF. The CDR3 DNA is TGCAGTGCAAATCCGGGACACCTACCTCCGAACACCGGGGAGCTGTTTTTT.

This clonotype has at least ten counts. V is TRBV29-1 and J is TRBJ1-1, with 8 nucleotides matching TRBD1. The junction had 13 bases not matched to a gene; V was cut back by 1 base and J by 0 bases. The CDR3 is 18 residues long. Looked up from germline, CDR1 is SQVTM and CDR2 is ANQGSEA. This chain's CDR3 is CSVEGPGQGPPMNTEAFF. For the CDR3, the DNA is TGCAGCGTTGAAGGCCCCGGACAGGGACCCCCCATGAACACTGAAGCTTTCTTT.

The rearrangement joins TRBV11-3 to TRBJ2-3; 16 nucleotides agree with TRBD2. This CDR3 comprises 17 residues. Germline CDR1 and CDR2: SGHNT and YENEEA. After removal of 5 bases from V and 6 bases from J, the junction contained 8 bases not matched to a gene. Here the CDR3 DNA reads TGTGCCAGCAGCGCACCGCCGGGACTAGCGGGAGGGGATACGCAGTATTTT. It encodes CASSAPPGLAGGDTQYF.

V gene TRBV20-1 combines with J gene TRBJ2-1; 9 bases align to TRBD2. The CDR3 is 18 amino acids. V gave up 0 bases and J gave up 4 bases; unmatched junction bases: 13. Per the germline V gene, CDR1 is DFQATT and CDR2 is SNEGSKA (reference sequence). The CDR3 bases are TGCAGTGCTAGAGATAGGTTGGTAGCGGGGGATTTTTACAATGAGCAGTTCTTC. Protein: CSARDRLVAGDFYNEQFF.

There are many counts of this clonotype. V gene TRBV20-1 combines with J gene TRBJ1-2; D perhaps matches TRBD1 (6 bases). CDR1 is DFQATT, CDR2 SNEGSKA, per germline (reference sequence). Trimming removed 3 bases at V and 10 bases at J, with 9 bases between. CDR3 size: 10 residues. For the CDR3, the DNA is TGCAGTGCTAGGGGGGCTGACTACACCTTC. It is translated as CSARGADYTF.

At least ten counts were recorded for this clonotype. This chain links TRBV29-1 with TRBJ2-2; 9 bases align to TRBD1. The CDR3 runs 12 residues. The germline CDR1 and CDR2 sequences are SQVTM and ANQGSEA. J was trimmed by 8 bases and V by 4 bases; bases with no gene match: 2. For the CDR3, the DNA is TGCAGCGTTGTGGGACAGGGAGGGGAGCTGTTTTTT. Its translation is CSVVGQGGELFF.

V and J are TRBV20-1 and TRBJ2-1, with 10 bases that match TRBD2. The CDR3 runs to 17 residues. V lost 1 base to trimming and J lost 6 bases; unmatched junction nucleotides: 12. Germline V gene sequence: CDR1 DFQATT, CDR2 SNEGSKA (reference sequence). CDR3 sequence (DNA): TGCAGTGCTAGAGTGCTAGCGGGGGAGGAGGTGTCCAATGAGCAGTTCTTC. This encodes CSARVLAGEEVSNEQFF.

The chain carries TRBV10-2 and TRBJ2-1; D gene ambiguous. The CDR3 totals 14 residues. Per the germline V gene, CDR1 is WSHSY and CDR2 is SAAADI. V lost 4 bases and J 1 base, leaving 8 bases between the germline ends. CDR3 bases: TGCGCCAGCAGTGGGCAGGCGTCCTACAATGAGCAGTTCTTC. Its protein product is CASSGQASYNEQFF.